This T cell receptor (beta chain) was identified during a study of cytomegalovirus exposure and HLA in healthy donors. About the research overall: Of the donors genotyped, several hundred in all, 65% to 90% fell in the Caucasian-associated ancestry cluster. Study outcomes and limitations: Specificity for CMV antigens was confirmed in vitro for a few of the CMV-associated chains. Presence/absence analyses assumed roughly uniform sequencing depth across donors, which may not hold.

Regarding this clone: The antigen is not known.

This PCR relied on a set of 60 Vbeta primers and 13 Jbeta primers. TCRdb's table, derived via immunoSEQ multiplex PCR, lists solely in-frame clones and lacks some. The sample has some 100,000 clones, approximately 80% seen once. CDR3 length: 18 residues. Germline lookup yields CDR1 LNHDA and CDR2 SQIVND (reference sequence). Unmatched junction bases numbered 14, after V lost 3 bases and J lost 6 bases. The clonotype was recovered from a man aged 50 to 60 in good health and CMV-seropositive. This sequence joins TRBV19 and TRBJ2-2, with 9 bases aligning to TRBD1. Specimen: PBMCs. CDR3 DNA sequence: TGTGCCAGTAGTATTGGCGTCAGACAGGGGGGTTATTCCGGGGAGCTGTTTTTT. Residues: CASSIGVRQGGYSGELFF.